A selection of T cell receptor beta chains follows, all from one sample in a study of blood T cell repertoires in COVID-19. TCRdb's copy holds only in-frame clones and misses some; the assay was immunoSEQ multiplex PCR. The data show around 190,000 clones, around nine tenths seen once. The sequenced sample was peripheral blood. All receptors derive from a young man with active or convalescent COVID-19. CDR3s include the opening cysteine and the closing phenylalanine or tryptophan. The D gene is left open where the match is weak. Expanded clones get a size class; other rows say once, few or many, or leave the size out.

V	D	size	J	CDR3
TRBV3-1/TRBV3-2	-	few	TRBJ1-6	CASSRQYNSPLHF
TRBV4-1	-	-	TRBJ2-3	CASSQQGNGGTDTQYF
TRBV27	TRBD1	-	TRBJ1-6	CASGSDRDDSPLHF
TRBV24-1	-	-	TRBJ2-1	CATSDLRGHEQFF
TRBV30	TRBD1	-	TRBJ1-2	CAWTGDSPIPNYGYTF
TRBV19	TRBD2	-	TRBJ2-1	CASSILGTGGTYNEQFF
TRBV3-1/TRBV3-2	-	-	TRBJ2-7	CASSQQGTSYEQYF
TRBV18	-	-	TRBJ1-4	CASSTGRGTNEKLFF
TRBV7-7	TRBD2	once	TRBJ2-1	CASSLASGSGNEQFF
TRBV5-1	TRBD2	-	TRBJ2-7	CASRSGLAISYEQYF
TRBV5-4	TRBD1	-	TRBJ1-6	CASRQGTVGSPLHF
TRBV25-1	-	-	TRBJ1-1	CASSGDVAEAFF
TRBV6-6	-	-	TRBJ2-7	CASSYVGSSYEQYF
TRBV3-1/TRBV3-2	-	-	TRBJ1-5	CASSQVAGADQPQHF
TRBV5-4	-	-	TRBJ2-2	CASSSRTSPGELFF
TRBV6-5	-	-	TRBJ1-4	CASSRLANEKLFF
TRBV9	TRBD2	once	TRBJ2-1	CASSPGTSTYNEQFF
TRBV5-1	TRBD1	-	TRBJ2-7	CASSWGTGQATYEQYF
TRBV5-1	-	-	TRBJ1-3	CASSLGDTYSGNTIYF
TRBV29-1	-	few	TRBJ2-5	CSVELQGQETQYF
TRBV30	TRBD1	-	TRBJ1-2	CAWTGGQTFYGYTF
TRBV3-1/TRBV3-2	-	-	TRBJ1-2	CASSQGIGDGYTF
TRBV5-1	-	-	TRBJ2-3	CASSLDRGDTDTQYF
TRBV5-1	TRBD1	-	TRBJ1-6	CASSLGQVDSPLHF
TRBV5-1	-	-	TRBJ1-4	CASSLGQPNEKLFF
TRBV28	-	-	TRBJ1-2	CASRERTVYGYTF
TRBV9	TRBD1	-	TRBJ2-3	CASSGDRSVGDTQYF
TRBV7-9	TRBD2	once	TRBJ2-3	CASSLAGTSPDTQYF
TRBV5-8	-	-	TRBJ2-5	CASSTGLVGGQETQYF
TRBV4-1	-	-	TRBJ2-3	CASSQDLRRSTRTDTQYF
TRBV3-1/TRBV3-2	-	-	TRBJ1-5	CASSQEAGGNQPQHF
TRBV6-4	TRBD2	-	TRBJ2-1	CASSDPKTSGRDRSLDEQFF
TRBV7-8	-	-	TRBJ1-5	CASSLGQGSRNQPQHF
TRBV6-6	-	-	TRBJ1-1	CASSQDKNTEAFF
TRBV27	TRBD1	-	TRBJ2-5	CASRTGVQETQYF
TRBV23-1	-	-	TRBJ2-2	CASSQSAGENTGELFF
TRBV18	TRBD1	-	TRBJ1-1	CASSPTGGSGEAFF
TRBV12-3/TRBV12-4	TRBD1	-	TRBJ1-4	CATVDRAMGKLFF
TRBV10-3	-	-	TRBJ1-1	CAISESGGRETEAFF
TRBV5-5	-	few	TRBJ1-1	CASSLGQQNTEAFF
TRBV3-1/TRBV3-2	TRBD1	-	TRBJ2-7	CASSQGTGGIYEQYF
TRBV2	-	-	TRBJ2-7	CATSLRRLVEKQYF
TRBV7-3	-	-	TRBJ1-3	CASSLSPGLGNTIYF
TRBV7-3	TRBD2	-	TRBJ2-3	CASSPLAGVTDTQYF
TRBV18	TRBD2	once	TRBJ2-3	CASSPSGGAGDTQYF
TRBV6-6	TRBD1	once	TRBJ2-5	CASSLNPTGGETQYF
TRBV3-1/TRBV3-2	TRBD1	-	TRBJ2-2	CASSQVYRGSGGELFF
TRBV27	TRBD1	-	TRBJ1-5	CASSPTGYQPQHF
TRBV6-6	-	-	TRBJ2-7	CASSYGQGISYEQYF
TRBV19	TRBD1	-	TRBJ1-1	CASSMGTGGLGEAFF
TRBV6-5	-	-	TRBJ1-2	CASSYRLLPTNYGYTF
TRBV19	TRBD1	-	TRBJ1-2	CASRYQGDGYTF
TRBV30	TRBD2	few	TRBJ2-7	CAWSVIGLADYEQYF
TRBV7-7	TRBD1	-	TRBJ2-5	CASSLVPPGQGGETQYF
TRBV5-1	-	-	TRBJ1-4	CASSLAGYTEGEKLFF
TRBV29-1	TRBD1	-	TRBJ1-2	CSVESGTGGYGYTF
TRBV6-1	TRBD1	-	TRBJ2-2	CASSDSGQGKPGELFF